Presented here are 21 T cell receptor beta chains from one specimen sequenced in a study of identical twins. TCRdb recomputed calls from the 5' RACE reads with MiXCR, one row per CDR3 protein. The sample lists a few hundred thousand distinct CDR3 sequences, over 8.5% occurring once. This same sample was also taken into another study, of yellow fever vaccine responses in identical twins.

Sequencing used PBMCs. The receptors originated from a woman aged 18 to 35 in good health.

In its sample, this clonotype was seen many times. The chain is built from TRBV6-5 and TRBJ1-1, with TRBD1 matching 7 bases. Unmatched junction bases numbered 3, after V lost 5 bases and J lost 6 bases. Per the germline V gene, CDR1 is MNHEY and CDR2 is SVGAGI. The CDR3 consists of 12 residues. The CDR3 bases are TGTGCCAGCAGTGACAGGGTTTCTGAAGCTTTCTTT. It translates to CASSDRVSEAFF.

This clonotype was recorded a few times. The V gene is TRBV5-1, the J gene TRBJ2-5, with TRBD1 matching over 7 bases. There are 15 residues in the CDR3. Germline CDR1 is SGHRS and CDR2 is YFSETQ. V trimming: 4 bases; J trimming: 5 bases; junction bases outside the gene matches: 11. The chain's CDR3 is CASSRGQPLLETQYF. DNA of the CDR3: TGCGCCAGCAGCCGGGGACAGCCCCTACTGGAGACCCAGTACTTC.

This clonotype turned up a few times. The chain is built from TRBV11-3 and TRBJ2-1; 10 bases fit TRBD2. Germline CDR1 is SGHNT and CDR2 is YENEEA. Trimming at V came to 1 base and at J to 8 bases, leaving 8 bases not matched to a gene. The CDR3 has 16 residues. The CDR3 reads CASSLGSGRGTDEQFF. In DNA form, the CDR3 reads TGTGCCAGCAGCTTAGGAAGCGGGAGGGGTACAGATGAGCAGTTCTTC.

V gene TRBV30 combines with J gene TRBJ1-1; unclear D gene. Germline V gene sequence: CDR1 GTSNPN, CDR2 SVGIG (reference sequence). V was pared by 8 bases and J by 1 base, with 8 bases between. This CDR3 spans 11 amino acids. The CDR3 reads CAPQGNTEAFF. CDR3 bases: TGTGCCCCCCAAGGGAACACTGAAGCTTTCTTT.

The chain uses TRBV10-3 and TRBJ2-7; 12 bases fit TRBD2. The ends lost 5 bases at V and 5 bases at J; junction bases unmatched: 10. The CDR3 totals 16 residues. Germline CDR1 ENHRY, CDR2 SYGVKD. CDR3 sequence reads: CAISQTSGRGLDEQYF. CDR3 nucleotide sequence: TGTGCCATCAGTCAGACTAGCGGGAGAGGTTTAGACGAGCAGTACTTC.

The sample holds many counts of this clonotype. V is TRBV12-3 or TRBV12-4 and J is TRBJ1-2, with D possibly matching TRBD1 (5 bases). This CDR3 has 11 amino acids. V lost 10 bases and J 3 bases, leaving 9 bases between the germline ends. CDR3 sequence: CATRDYYGYTF. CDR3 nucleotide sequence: TGTGCCACTAGGGACTACTATGGCTACACCTTC.

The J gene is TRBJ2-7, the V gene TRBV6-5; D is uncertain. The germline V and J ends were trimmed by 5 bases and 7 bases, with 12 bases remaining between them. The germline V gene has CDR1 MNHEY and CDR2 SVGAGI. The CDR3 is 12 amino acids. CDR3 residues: CASSPGPWEQYF. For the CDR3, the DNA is TGTGCCAGCAGTCCCGGACCCTGGGAGCAGTACTTC.

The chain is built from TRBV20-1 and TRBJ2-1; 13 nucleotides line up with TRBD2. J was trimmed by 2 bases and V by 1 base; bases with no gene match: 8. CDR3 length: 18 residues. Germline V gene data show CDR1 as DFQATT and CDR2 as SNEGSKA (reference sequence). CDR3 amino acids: CSARGGPGLAGPYNEQFF. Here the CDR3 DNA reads TGCAGTGCTAGAGGGGGACCGGGACTAGCGGGACCCTACAATGAGCAGTTCTTC.

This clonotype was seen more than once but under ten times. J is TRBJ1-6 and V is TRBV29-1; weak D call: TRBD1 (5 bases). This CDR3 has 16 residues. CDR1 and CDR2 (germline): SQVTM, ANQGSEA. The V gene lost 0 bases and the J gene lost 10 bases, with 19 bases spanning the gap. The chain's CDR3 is CSVEDNEQERGSPLHF. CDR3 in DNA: TGCAGCGTTGAAGATAATGAACAGGAAAGGGGATCACCCCTCCACTTT.

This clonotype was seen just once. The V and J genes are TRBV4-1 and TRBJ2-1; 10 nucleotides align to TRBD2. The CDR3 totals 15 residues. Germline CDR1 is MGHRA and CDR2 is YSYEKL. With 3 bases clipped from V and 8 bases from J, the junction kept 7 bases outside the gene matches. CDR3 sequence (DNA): TGCGCCAGCAGCCAGAGCGGGGGGGCCATCCATGAGCAGTTCTTC. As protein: CASSQSGGAIHEQFF.

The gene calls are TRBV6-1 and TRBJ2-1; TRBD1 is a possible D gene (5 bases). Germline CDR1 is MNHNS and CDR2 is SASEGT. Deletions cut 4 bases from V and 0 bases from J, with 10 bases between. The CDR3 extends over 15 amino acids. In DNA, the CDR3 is TGTGCCAGCAGTGGACAGTCCAGCTCCTACAATGAGCAGTTCTTC. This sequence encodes CASSGQSSSYNEQFF.

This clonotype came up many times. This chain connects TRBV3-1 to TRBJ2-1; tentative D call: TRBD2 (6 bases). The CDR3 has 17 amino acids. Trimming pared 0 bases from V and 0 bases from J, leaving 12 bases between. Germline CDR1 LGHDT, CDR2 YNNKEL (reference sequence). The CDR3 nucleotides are TGTGCCAGCAGCCAAGAACCGGGACTCTCCTCCTACAATGAGCAGTTCTTC. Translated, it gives CASSQEPGLSSYNEQFF.

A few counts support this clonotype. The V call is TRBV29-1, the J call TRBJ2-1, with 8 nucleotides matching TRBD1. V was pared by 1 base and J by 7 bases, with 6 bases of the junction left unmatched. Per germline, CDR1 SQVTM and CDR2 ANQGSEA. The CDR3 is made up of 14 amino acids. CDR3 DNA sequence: TGCAGCGTTGAAGGGACAGGGAATCTGAATGAGCAGTTCTTC. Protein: CSVEGTGNLNEQFF.

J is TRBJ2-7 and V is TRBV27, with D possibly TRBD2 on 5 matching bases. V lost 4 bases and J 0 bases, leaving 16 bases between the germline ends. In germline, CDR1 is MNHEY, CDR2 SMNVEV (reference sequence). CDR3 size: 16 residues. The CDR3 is CASSSLSGEGSYEQYF. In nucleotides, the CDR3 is TGTGCCAGCAGTTCCCTTTCGGGCGAGGGCTCCTACGAGCAGTACTTC.

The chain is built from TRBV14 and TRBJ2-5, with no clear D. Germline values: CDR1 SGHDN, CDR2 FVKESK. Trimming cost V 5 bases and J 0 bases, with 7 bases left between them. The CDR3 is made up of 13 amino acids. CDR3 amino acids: CASSSLNQETQYF. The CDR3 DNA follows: TGTGCCAGCAGCTCGTTAAACCAAGAGACCCAGTACTTC.

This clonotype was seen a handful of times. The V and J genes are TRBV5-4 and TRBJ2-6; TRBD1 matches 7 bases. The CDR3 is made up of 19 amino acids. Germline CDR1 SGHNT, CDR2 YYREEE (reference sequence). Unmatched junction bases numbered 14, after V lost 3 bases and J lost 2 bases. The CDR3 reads CASSSPISTGVTGANVLTF. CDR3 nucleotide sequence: TGTGCCAGCAGCTCCCCGATCAGTACAGGGGTAACTGGGGCCAACGTCCTGACTTTC.

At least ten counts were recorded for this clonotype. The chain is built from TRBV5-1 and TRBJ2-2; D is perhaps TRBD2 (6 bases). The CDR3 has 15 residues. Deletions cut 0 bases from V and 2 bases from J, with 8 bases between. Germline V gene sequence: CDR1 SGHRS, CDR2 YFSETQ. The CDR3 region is CASSLEGGNTGELFF. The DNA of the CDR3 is TGCGCCAGCAGCTTGGAGGGAGGTAACACCGGGGAGCTGTTTTTT.

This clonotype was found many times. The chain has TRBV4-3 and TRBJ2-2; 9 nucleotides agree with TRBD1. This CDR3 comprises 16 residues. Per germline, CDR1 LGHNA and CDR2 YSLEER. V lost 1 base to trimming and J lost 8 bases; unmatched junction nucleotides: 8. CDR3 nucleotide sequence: TGCGCCAGCAGCCAAGGTGACAGGGGGATTCCTGGGGAGCTGTTTTTT. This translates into CASSQGDRGIPGELFF.

The CDR3 DNA follows: TGTGCCAGCAGCTTAGGAGGGGGAGGAGGTGAAGCTTTCTTT. This codes for CASSLGGGGGEAFF. The chain carries TRBV7-3 and TRBJ1-1; possibly TRBD1 for D (6 bases). The CDR3 covers 14 residues. CDR1 is SGHTA, CDR2 FQGTGA, per germline. The ends were cut back, 2 bases at V and 7 bases at J, with 14 bases in the middle.

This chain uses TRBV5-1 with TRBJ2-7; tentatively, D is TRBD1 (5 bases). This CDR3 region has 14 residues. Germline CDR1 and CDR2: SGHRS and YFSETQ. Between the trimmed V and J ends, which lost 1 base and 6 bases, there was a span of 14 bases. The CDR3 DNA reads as TGCGCCAGCAGCTTGATCTCAGGGCTAAGCGAGCAGTACTTC. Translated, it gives CASSLISGLSEQYF.

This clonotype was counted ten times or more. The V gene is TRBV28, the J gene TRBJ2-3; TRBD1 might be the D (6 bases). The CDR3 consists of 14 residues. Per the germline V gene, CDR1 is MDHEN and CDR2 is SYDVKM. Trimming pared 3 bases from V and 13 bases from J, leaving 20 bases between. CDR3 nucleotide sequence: TGTGCCAGCAGTTTGAGTACAACGGGACACAGGAAGTATTTT. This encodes CASSLSTTGHRKYF. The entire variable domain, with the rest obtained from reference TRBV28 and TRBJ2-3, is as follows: DVKVTQSSRYLVKRTGEKVFLECVQDMDHENMFWYRQDPGLGLRLIYFSYDVKMKEKGDIPEGYSVSREKKERFSLILESASTNQTSMYLCASSLSTTGHRKYFGPGTRLTVL.